These 28 T cell receptor beta chains share one sample of origin, sequenced in a study of Ad26.COV2.S vaccination and SARS-CoV-2 variants. Only in-frame clones appear in the TCRdb table, and some are missing; sequencing was by immunoSEQ multiplex PCR. The sample records roughly 350,000 clones, 75% to 90% being singletons. As for treatment: 15 to 20 received Ad26.COV2.S at low or high dose, single or two shots; five or six received placebo; per-sample allocation not given. Sampling was performed 63 days after the first vaccine or placebo injection. The sequenced sample was peripheral blood, obtained in a trial of Ad26.COV2.S vaccine versus placebo. All receptors come from a person aged 18 to 59 who received the Ad26.COV2.S COVID-19 vaccine or a placebo.

The chain links TRBV19 to TRBJ2-4; D is unresolved. Per germline, CDR1 LNHDA and CDR2 SQIVND (reference sequence). V was pared by 4 bases and J by 0 bases, with 10 bases between. This CDR3 spans 15 amino acids. CDR3 coding DNA: TGTGCCAGTAGTAGTAGGGCAATAGCCAAAAACATTCAGTACTTC. It codes for CASSSRAIAKNIQYF.

The chain is built from TRBV5-6 and TRBJ2-7; unclear D gene. This CDR3 is 15 amino acids long. Trimming took 0 bases from V and 1 from J, leaving 11 bases between them. Germline lookup yields CDR1 SGHDT and CDR2 YYEEEE. DNA of the CDR3: TGTGCCAGCAGCTTGGCAGGCAGACTTTCCTACGAGCAGTACTTC. Protein: CASSLAGRLSYEQYF.

The chain carries TRBV29-1 and TRBJ2-1, with D tentatively TRBD2 (6 bases). The germline V gene encodes CDR1 SQVTM and CDR2 ANQGSEA. The CDR3 spans 14 residues. CDR3: CSGDSGKGGNEQFF. In DNA, the CDR3 is TGCAGTGGGGATAGCGGTAAAGGTGGGAATGAGCAGTTCTTC.

This clone has only a few counts. This rearrangement joins TRBV28 to TRBJ2-3; 8 bases are a match to TRBD2. The CDR3 loop spans 18 amino acids. V dropped 4 bases and J dropped 5; count of bases not matched to a gene: 17. The germline gives CDR1 MDHEN, CDR2 SYDVKM. CDR3 nucleotides: TGTGCCAGCAGTTCCCCGACCGGGAGGGAGGGCCCGATAGATACGCAGTATTTT. As protein: CASSSPTGREGPIDTQYF.

The chain is built from TRBV6-1 and TRBJ2-3, with 7 bases aligning to TRBD2. The CDR3 spans 16 residues. Germline V gene lookup returns CDR1 MNHNS and CDR2 SASEGT. The V and J ends lost 3 bases and 0 bases, in that order; junction bases with no gene match: 6. The CDR3: CASSDPSGSSTDTQYF. The CDR3 DNA reads TGTGCCAGCAGTGACCCTAGCGGATCTAGCACAGATACGCAGTATTTT.

The genes are TRBV18 and TRBJ1-1, with TRBD1 matching over 11 bases. Germline-derived CDR1 and CDR2 are KGHSH and LQKENI. CDR3 length: 15 residues. V lost 3 bases to trimming and J lost 6 bases; unmatched junction nucleotides: 6. The CDR3, as DNA: TGTGCCAGCTCACCCCCGGGGACAGGGGGTCCTGAAGCTTTCTTT. This translates into CASSPPGTGGPEAFF.

The chain recombines TRBV27 with TRBJ2-2, with D perhaps assigned TRBD1 or TRBD2 (5 bases each). Germline V lookup: CDR1 MNHEY, CDR2 SMNVEV (reference sequence). The CDR3 contains 15 residues. V was trimmed by 7 bases and J by 2 bases, leaving 14 bases between them. CDR3 protein: CASTRGAANTGELFF. The DNA for the CDR3 is TGTGCCAGCACGAGAGGGGCAGCTAACACCGGGGAGCTGTTTTTT.

The chain recombines TRBV27 with TRBJ2-4; TRBD2 matches 12 bases. The CDR3 consists of 16 residues. The germline V gene encodes CDR1 MNHEY and CDR2 SMNVEV (reference sequence). After removal of 6 bases from V and 6 bases from J, the junction contained 9 bases not matched to a gene. CDR3 coding DNA: TGTGCCAGCAGGCCCCCGACTAGCGGGGGTATAAACATTCAGTACTTC. Its protein is CASRPPTSGGINIQYF.

The chain has TRBV13 and TRBJ1-2; 11 nucleotides line up with TRBD1. Germline values: CDR1 PRHDT, CDR2 FYEKMQ (reference sequence). The V segment lost 5 bases and the J segment 8 bases; nucleotides outside the gene matches: 7. CDR3 length: 14 amino acids. CDR3 nucleotide sequence: TGTGCCAGCAGCGCCGGACAGGGGGCTGAGGGCTACACCTTC. Translated, it gives CASSAGQGAEGYTF. Combining the CDR3 with reference TRBV13 and TRBJ1-2 gives the whole variable domain AAGVIQSPRHLIKEKRETATLKCYPIPRHDTVYWYQQGPGQDPQFLISFYEKMQSDKGSIPDRFSAQQFSDYHSELNMSSLELGDSALYFCASSAGQGAEGYTFGSGTRLTVV.

The table lists this clone with a count of one. The chain carries TRBV24-1 and TRBJ2-4; 10 bases agree with TRBD1. Germline values: CDR1 KGHDR, CDR2 SFDVKD. The CDR3 spans 13 residues. The trim removed 4 bases at V and 11 bases at J, leaving 4 bases unmatched. CDR3: CATSDSGTGVQYF. Here the CDR3 DNA reads TGTGCCACCAGTGACTCCGGGACAGGGGTTCAGTACTTC.

This rearrangement joins TRBV3-1 (or the pseudogene TRBV3-2) to TRBJ1-6; D ambiguous. With 4 bases removed from V and 0 bases from J, the gap between germline ends came to 10 bases. The germline V gene has CDR1 LGHDT and CDR2 YNNKEL (reference sequence). The CDR3 spans 16 residues. This CDR3 reads CASSPVASSYNSPLHF. The CDR3, as DNA: TGTGCCAGCAGCCCCGTAGCGAGCTCCTATAATTCACCCCTCCACTTT.

This chain joins TRBV21-1 and TRBJ2-5; the DNA was not compared with TRBD2, the D call given in the table. TRBV21-1 is a recognized pseudogene. The CDR3 sequence is 13 residues long. This CDR3 is CASKLAGAKTQYF. The CDR3 region has the DNA TGTGCCAGCAAACTAGCGGGGGCGAAGACCCAGTACTTC.

V gene TRBV10-3 combines with J gene TRBJ2-3; 8 positions agree with TRBD2. V dropped 5 bases and J dropped 4; count of bases not matched to a gene: 8. Germline assignment: CDR1 ENHRY and CDR2 SYGVKD. CDR3 size: 15 residues. The CDR3 DNA follows: TGTGCCATCAGTACGACAGCGGGAGTGGCAGATACGCAGTATTTT. Translating gives CAISTTAGVADTQYF.

This clone appeared a few times. V and J are TRBV7-8 and TRBJ2-5, with 11 bases identical to TRBD1. V lost 5 bases and J lost 4; bases outside the gene matches: 12. Germline CDR1 SGHVS, CDR2 FQNEAQ. The CDR3 length is 17 residues. The DNA for the CDR3 is TGTGCCAGCAGCCCTTTCCCGAGGACAGGGGGCAGAGAGACCCAGTACTTC. It yields the protein CASSPFPRTGGRETQYF.

V usage is TRBV28 and J usage is TRBJ2-5; perhaps TRBD1 as D (6 bases). The V end lost 6 bases, the J end lost 0 bases, and 20 bases lay between the germline ends. Germline-derived CDR1 and CDR2 are MDHEN and SYDVKM. This CDR3 region has 17 residues. CDR3 protein: CASSLPGKWGHQETQYF. Written as DNA, the CDR3 is TGTGCCAGCAGCTTGCCAGGGAAATGGGGGCACCAAGAGACCCAGTACTTC.

The rearrangement uses TRBV28 and TRBJ2-7, with 11 bases lining up with TRBD1. Germline loops: CDR1 MDHEN, CDR2 SYDVKM. This CDR3 is built from 14 residues. Trimming at V came to 5 bases and at J to 3 bases, leaving 3 bases not matched to a gene. Written as DNA, the CDR3 is TGTGCCAGCAGTCTCGGGACAGGGGGCTACGAGCAGTACTTC. Translating gives CASSLGTGGYEQYF.

Here the CDR3 DNA reads TGTGCCAGCAGCTTCCCTAGCGGGGGTTTTGGGTACGAGCAGTACTTC. This encodes CASSFPSGGFGYEQYF. The genes are TRBV7-9 and TRBJ2-7; 10 bases fit TRBD2. The CDR3 consists of 16 residues. Germline V gives CDR1 SEHNR, CDR2 FQNEAQ (reference sequence). J gave up 4 bases and V 3 bases, and 9 bases lay outside the gene matches.

This chain connects TRBV5-1 to TRBJ2-7; D unclear. This CDR3 is built from 14 residues. Germline V gene sequence: CDR1 SGHRS, CDR2 YFSETQ. Trimming took off 0 bases at V and 5 bases at J, with 12 bases between the two ends. The CDR3 nucleotides are TGCGCCAGCAGCTTGGCCCCGGACGTGGACGAGCAGTACTTC. Encoded protein: CASSLAPDVDEQYF.

The V gene is TRBV3-1 (or the pseudogene TRBV3-2), the J gene TRBJ1-6, with unresolved D. V was clipped by 1 base and J by 7 bases, with 5 bases between them. CDR3 length: 13 residues. Germline lookup yields CDR1 LGHDT and CDR2 YNNKEL (reference sequence). The CDR3 DNA follows: TGTGCCAGCAGCCAAGCCGGGAATTCACCCCTCCACTTT. Its protein is CASSQAGNSPLHF.

The rearrangement joins TRBV5-4 to TRBJ1-4; TRBD1 matches 8 bases. With V trimmed by 3 bases and J by 3 bases, 4 bases remained unmatched. This CDR3 contains 15 residues. Looked up from germline, CDR1 is SGHNT and CDR2 is YYREEE (reference sequence). DNA of the CDR3: TGTGCCAGCAGCTCATCAGGGGGCCCTAATGAAAAACTGTTTTTT. Protein: CASSSSGGPNEKLFF. The whole variable domain, filled in from reference TRBV5-4 and TRBJ1-4, reads ETGVTQSPTHLIKTRGQQVTLRCSSQSGHNTVSWYQQALGQGPQFIFQYYREEENGRGNFPPRFSGLQFPNYSSELNVNALELDDSALYLCASSSSGGPNEKLFFGSGTQLSVL.

The chain has TRBV19 and TRBJ2-1; 8 bases agree with TRBD2. This CDR3 is 15 amino acids long. Per germline, CDR1 LNHDA and CDR2 SQIVND (reference sequence). The junction had 8 bases not matched to a gene; V was cut back by 3 bases and J by 7 bases. This CDR3 is CASSIGLAGLNEQFF. CDR3 bases: TGTGCCAGTAGTATCGGGCTAGCGGGCCTGAATGAGCAGTTCTTC.

The chain has TRBV20-1 and TRBJ2-6, with D possibly TRBD1 on 5 matching bases. CDR1 and CDR2 (germline): DFQATT, SNEGSKA (reference sequence). The V and J ends lost 3 bases and 0 bases respectively, with 9 bases between them. CDR3 size: 15 residues. Written as DNA, the CDR3 is TGCAGTGCTAGTCCAGGGTCCTCTGGGGCCAACGTCCTGACTTTC. Translating gives CSASPGSSGANVLTF.

The CDR3 DNA follows: TGTGCCAGCAGCGGGAGGTCAGACTATGGCTACACCTTC. It is translated as CASSGRSDYGYTF. The chain joins TRBV3-1 (or the pseudogene TRBV3-2) to TRBJ1-2, with D unresolved. Germline loops: CDR1 LGHDT, CDR2 YNNKEL (reference sequence). The CDR3 is 13 residues long. Deletions cut 5 bases from V and 3 bases from J, with 10 bases between.

This clone appeared a single time. The V and J genes are TRBV21-1 and TRBJ2-7; TRBD2, as called in the table, went unchecked against the DNA. TRBV21-1 is tagged as a pseudogene. This CDR3 is 16 amino acids long. As DNA, the CDR3 is TGTGCCAGCAGCAAAGCGGAATTGAGAGGGTTGTACGAGCAGTACTTC. Translation: CASSKAELRGLYEQYF.

CDR3 residues: CASRTLAGGPGELFF. DNA of the CDR3: TGTGCCAGCAGGACGCTAGCGGGAGGGCCCGGGGAGCTGTTTTTT. The chain has TRBV6-5 and TRBJ2-2; TRBD2 aligns across 12 bases. CDR3 size: 15 residues. Germline V gene lookup returns CDR1 MNHEY and CDR2 SVGAGI. V gave up 6 bases and J gave up 6 bases; unmatched junction bases: 5.

This chain uses TRBV11-3 with TRBJ1-1; tentatively, D is TRBD1 (5 bases). The germline V and J ends were trimmed by 5 bases and 4 bases, with 11 bases remaining between them. The CDR3 sequence is 13 residues long. CDR1 is SGHNT and CDR2 is YENEEA in the germline V gene. The CDR3 DNA reads as TGTGCCAGCAGCCAGGGAGAAACCACTGAAGCTTTCTTT. It encodes CASSQGETTEAFF.

As concerns this clone: Other nucleotide sequences in the sample specify the same CDR3. The chain links TRBV12-3 or TRBV12-4 to TRBJ1-3, with no clear D. The V end was cut by 3 bases, the J end by 4 bases, with 1 base between. This CDR3 is 11 amino acids long. DNA for the CDR3: TGTGCCAGCAGTTTGGGAAACACCATATATTTT. Translated, it gives CASSLGNTIYF.

V gene TRBV3-1 (or the pseudogene TRBV3-2) combines with J gene TRBJ1-4; D is possibly TRBD1 (5 bases). The CDR3 length is 11 residues. Trimming removed 7 bases at V and 6 bases at J, with 6 bases between. Germline values: CDR1 LGHDT, CDR2 YNNKEL (reference sequence). The CDR3: CASTGDEKLFF. CDR3 DNA sequence: TGTGCCAGCACGGGGGATGAAAAACTGTTTTTT.